This TCR beta chain was retrieved from a study of blood T cell repertoires in COVID-19. Turning to the study itself: From T cells, B-cell-depleted T cells, or PBMCs came the material, which was cDNA or gDNA.

Generated by immunoSEQ multiplex PCR, the TCRdb table keeps only in-frame clones and is missing some. The sample lists fewer than 250,000 clones, about 90% occurring once. This CDR3 has 16 residues. Germline CDR1 is MGHRA and CDR2 is YSYEKL. V was pared by 0 bases and J by 3 bases, with 15 bases between. The receptor was derived from a man aged 25 to 45 with COVID-19, enrolled during active disease. The rearrangement joins TRBV4-1 to TRBJ2-7; tentatively, D is TRBD1 (5 bases). Sequencing was carried out using peripheral blood. CDR3 sequence (DNA): TGCGCCAGCAGCCAAGATTACCGGCAGGGTAACTACGAGCAGTACTTC. Its protein product is CASSQDYRQGNYEQYF.